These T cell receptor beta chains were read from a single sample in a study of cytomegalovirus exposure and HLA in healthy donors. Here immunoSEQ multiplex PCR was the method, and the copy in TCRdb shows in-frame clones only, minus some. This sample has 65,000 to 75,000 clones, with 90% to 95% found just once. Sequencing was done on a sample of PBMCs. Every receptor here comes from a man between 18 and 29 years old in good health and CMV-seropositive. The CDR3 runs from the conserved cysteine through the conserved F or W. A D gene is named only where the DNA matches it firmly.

CDR3: CASSQDRYGSTTYNEQFF
DNA: TGTGCCAGCAGCCAAGATCGGTACGGGAGCACTACCTACAATGAGCAGTTCTTC
V: TRBV14
J: TRBJ2-1
D: -

CDR3: CASSLIAPGTGMNTEAFF
DNA: TGTGCCAGCAGCCTCATTGCCCCAGGGACAGGGATGAACACTGAAGCTTTCTTT
V: TRBV9
J: TRBJ1-1
D: TRBD1

CDR3: CASSDTPTGTGLQETQYF
DNA: TGCGCCAGCAGTGATACCCCCACCGGGACAGGGCTACAAGAGACCCAGTACTTC
V: TRBV4-1
J: TRBJ2-5
D: TRBD1

CDR3: CASSLKGSAAYNEQFF
DNA: TGTGCCAGCAGCTTAAAAGGTAGCGCGGCCTACAATGAGCAGTTCTTC
V: TRBV7-2
J: TRBJ2-1
D: -

CDR3: CATIQSRGQAKETQYF
DNA: TGTGCCACCATACAAAGCCGGGGACAGGCCAAAGAGACCCAGTACTTC
V: TRBV15
J: TRBJ2-5
D: TRBD1

CDR3: CASSLDLRESYNEQFF
DNA: TGCGCCAGCAGCTTGGATTTGCGGGAATCCTACAATGAGCAGTTCTTC
V: TRBV5-1
J: TRBJ2-1
D: -

CDR3: CASSPGQGGAKNIQYF
DNA: TGTGCCAGCAGTCCCGGGCAGGGGGGCGCCAAAAACATTCAGTACTTC
V: TRBV28
J: TRBJ2-4
D: -

CDR3: CASSPDRGEAFF
DNA: TGTGCCAGCTCACCCGACCGGGGTGAAGCTTTCTTT
V: TRBV18
J: TRBJ1-1
D: -

CDR3: CASSLEGVGEQFF
DNA: TGTGCCAGCAGCTTAGAAGGGGTAGGTGAGCAGTTCTTC
V: TRBV11-3
J: TRBJ2-1
D: -

CDR3: CASTTGDGNQPQHF
DNA: TGTGCCAGCACCACAGGGGATGGCAATCAGCCCCAGCATTTT
V: TRBV6-1
J: TRBJ1-5
D: TRBD1

CDR3: CASSVEVLRASTDTQYF
DNA: TGTGCCAGCAGCGTAGAAGTTTTGCGGGCTAGCACAGATACGCAGTATTTT
V: TRBV9
J: TRBJ2-3
D: -

CDR3: CASKGGTSARTDTQYF
DNA: TGTGCCAGCAAAGGGGGGACTAGCGCGCGCACAGATACGCAGTATTTT
V: TRBV13
J: TRBJ2-3
D: TRBD2

CDR3: CASSQSRTTDTQYF
DNA: TGTGCCAGCAGTCAATCGAGGACTACCGATACGCAGTATTTT
V: TRBV6-5
J: TRBJ2-3
D: -

CDR3: CARIGGSPGHRSYEQYF
DNA: TGCGCCAGGATTGGTGGGTCACCGGGACACCGATCCTACGAGCAGTACTTC
V: TRBV10-1
J: TRBJ2-7
D: -

CDR3: CATSDTSGPSEGIQYF
DNA: TGTGCCACCAGTGACACTAGCGGCCCCTCTGAAGGCATTCAGTACTTC
V: TRBV10-3
J: TRBJ2-4
D: TRBD2

CDR3: CASQGFSYEQYF
DNA: TGTGCCAGTCAGGGATTCTCCTACGAGCAGTACTTC
V: TRBV2
J: TRBJ2-7
D: -

CDR3: CASSLGWTGDEQYF
DNA: TGTGCCAGCTCACTAGGGTGGACAGGGGACGAGCAGTACTTC
V: TRBV18
J: TRBJ2-7
D: TRBD1

CDR3: CATSRPVGPKEDTQYF
DNA: TGTGCCACCAGCAGACCAGTGGGCCCGAAAGAGGATACGCAGTATTTT
V: TRBV15
J: TRBJ2-3
D: -